The clone carrying this T cell receptor (beta chain) has a single count. Generated by immunoSEQ multiplex PCR, the TCRdb table keeps only in-frame clones and is missing some. The repertoire consists of some 490,000 clones, with about 85% occurring once and the leading ten covering roughly an eighth. Trimming removed 4 bases from V and 6 bases from J, with 16 bases in between. The germline V gene has CDR1 SGHAT and CDR2 FQNNGV. This CDR3 has 15 residues. This sample stems from a study of shared clonotypes between healthy human individuals. Sequences were obtained from PBMCs. The chain links TRBV11-2 to TRBJ2-1, with D perhaps TRBD2 (6 bases). The sequence was obtained from a woman in her 40s in good health. Some clones in this sample may be carry-over from other donors' samples. The CDR3 DNA sequence: TGTGCCAGCAGCTCCCTTGAGGGAGGCTCCAATGAGCAGTTCTTC. Amino acids: CASSSLEGGSNEQFF.